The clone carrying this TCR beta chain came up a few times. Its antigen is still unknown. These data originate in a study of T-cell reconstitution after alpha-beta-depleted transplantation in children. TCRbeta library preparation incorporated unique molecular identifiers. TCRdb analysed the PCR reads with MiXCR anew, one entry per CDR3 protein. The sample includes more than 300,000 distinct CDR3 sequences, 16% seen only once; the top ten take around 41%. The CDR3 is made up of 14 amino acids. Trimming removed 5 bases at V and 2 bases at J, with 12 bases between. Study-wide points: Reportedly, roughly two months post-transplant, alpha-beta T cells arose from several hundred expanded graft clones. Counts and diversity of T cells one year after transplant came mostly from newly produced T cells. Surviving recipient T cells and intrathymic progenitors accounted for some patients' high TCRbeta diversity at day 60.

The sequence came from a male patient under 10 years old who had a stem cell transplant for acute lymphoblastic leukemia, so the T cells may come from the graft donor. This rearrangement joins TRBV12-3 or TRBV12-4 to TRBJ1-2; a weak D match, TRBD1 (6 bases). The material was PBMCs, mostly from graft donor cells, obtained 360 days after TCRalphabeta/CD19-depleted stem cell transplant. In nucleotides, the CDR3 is TGTGCCAGCAGTAGGACAGACAGGAACTATGGCTACACCTTC. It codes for CASSRTDRNYGYTF.